This T cell receptor beta chain was sequenced for a study of shared clonotypes between healthy human individuals. This table comes from immunoSEQ multiplex PCR, and its TCRdb copy is limited to in-frame clones, with some not included. Of 2 million to 2.5 million clones listed, over 85% are singletons. Findings and caveats of the study: Memory subsets generally showed smaller estimated richness than naive subsets did.

This CDR3 contains 15 residues. The germline CDR1 and CDR2 sequences are SGDLS and YYNGEE. V was pared by 4 bases and J by 10 bases, with 11 bases of the junction left unmatched. Details on this clone: Its antigen is as yet unknown.

The TCR sequence derives from a man aged 18-30 years in good health. Some clones in this sample may be carry-over from other donors' samples. Sequenced sample: naive CD4+ T cells from PBMCs. Specified subset: CD45RA+ positively selected. The V gene is TRBV9, the J gene TRBJ1-2; 12 bases map to TRBD1. The CDR3 sequence is CASSRDWGQGADYTF. CDR3 DNA sequence: TGTGCCAGCAGCCGAGATTGGGGACAGGGGGCGGACTACACCTTC.